This entry concerns a single T cell receptor (beta chain). Carrying unique molecular identifiers, the cDNA also gained a universal primer site through template switching. TCRdb reprocessed the 5' RACE reads via MiXCR and lists one record per CDR3 protein. The sample shows fewer than 900,000 distinct CDR3 sequences, 18% of them seen only once. The ends were cut back, 5 bases at V and 9 bases at J, with 17 bases in the middle. The CDR3 contains 14 residues. CDR1 is SEHNR, CDR2 FQNEAQ, per germline (reference sequence). These data originate in a study of identical twins. Each donor was a healthy Caucasian. A further study also used this sample, focusing on T cells expressing NK-cell markers. This second study says: The study sequenced eight donors, seven HCMV-seropositive and one seronegative.

The clonotype comes from a woman aged 18-35 years in good health. V is TRBV7-9 and J is TRBJ2-1, with D maybe TRBD1 (5 bases). The material sequenced was PBMCs. CDR3 DNA: TGTGCCAGCAGCCAGGGAATGGCTAATGCTGAGCAGTTCTTC. Protein product: CASSQGMANAEQFF.